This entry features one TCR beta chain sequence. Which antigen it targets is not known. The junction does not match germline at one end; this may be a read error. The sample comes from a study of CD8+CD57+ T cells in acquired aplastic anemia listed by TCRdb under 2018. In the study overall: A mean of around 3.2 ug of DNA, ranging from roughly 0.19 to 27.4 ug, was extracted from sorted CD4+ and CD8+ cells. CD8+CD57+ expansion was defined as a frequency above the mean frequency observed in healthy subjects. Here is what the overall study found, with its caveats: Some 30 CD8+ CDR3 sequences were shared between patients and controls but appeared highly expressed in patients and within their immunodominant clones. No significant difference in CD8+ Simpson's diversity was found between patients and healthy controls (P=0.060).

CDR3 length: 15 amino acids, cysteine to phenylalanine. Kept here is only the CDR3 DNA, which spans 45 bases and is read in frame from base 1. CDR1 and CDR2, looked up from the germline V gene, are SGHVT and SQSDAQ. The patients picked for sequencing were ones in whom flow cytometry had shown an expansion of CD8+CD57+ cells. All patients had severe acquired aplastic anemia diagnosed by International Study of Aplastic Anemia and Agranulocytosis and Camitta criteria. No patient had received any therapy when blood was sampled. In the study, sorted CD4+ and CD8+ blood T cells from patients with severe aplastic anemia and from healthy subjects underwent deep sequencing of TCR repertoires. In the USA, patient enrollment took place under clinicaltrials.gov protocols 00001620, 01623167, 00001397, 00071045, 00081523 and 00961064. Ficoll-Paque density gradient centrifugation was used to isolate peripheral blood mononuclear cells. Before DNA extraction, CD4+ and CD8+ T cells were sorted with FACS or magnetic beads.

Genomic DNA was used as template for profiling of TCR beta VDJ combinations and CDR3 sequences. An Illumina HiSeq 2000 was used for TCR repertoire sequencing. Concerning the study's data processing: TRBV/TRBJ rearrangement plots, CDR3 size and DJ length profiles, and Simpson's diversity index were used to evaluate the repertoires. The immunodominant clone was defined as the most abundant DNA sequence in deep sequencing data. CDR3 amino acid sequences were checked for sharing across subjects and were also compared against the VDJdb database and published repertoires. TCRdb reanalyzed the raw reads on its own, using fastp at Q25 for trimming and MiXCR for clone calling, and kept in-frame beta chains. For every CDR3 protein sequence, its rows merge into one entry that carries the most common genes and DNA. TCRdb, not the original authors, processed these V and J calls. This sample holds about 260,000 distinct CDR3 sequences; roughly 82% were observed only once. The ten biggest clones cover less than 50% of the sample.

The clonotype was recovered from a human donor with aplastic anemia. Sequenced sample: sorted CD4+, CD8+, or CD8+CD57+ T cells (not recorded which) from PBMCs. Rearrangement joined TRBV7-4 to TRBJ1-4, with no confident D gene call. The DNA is TGTGCCAGCAGTCGGACCGTCGCAACTAAAGAAAAACTGTTTTTT. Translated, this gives CASSRTVATKEKLFF.